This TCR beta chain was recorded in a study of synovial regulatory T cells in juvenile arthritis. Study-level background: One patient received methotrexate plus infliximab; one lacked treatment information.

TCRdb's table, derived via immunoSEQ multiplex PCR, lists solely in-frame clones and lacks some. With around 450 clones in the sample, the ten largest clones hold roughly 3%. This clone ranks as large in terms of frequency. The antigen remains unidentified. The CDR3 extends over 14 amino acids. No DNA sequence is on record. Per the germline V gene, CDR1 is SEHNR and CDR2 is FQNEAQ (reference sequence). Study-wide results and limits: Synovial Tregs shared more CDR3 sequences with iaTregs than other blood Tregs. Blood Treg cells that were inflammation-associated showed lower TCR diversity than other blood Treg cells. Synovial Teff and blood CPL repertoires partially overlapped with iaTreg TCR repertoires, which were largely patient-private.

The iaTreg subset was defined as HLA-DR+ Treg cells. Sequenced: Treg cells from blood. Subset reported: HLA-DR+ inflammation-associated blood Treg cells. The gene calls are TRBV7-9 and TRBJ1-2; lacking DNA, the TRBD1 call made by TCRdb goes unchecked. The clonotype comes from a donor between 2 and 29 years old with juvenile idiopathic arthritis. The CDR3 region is CASSFFMDSDGYTF.